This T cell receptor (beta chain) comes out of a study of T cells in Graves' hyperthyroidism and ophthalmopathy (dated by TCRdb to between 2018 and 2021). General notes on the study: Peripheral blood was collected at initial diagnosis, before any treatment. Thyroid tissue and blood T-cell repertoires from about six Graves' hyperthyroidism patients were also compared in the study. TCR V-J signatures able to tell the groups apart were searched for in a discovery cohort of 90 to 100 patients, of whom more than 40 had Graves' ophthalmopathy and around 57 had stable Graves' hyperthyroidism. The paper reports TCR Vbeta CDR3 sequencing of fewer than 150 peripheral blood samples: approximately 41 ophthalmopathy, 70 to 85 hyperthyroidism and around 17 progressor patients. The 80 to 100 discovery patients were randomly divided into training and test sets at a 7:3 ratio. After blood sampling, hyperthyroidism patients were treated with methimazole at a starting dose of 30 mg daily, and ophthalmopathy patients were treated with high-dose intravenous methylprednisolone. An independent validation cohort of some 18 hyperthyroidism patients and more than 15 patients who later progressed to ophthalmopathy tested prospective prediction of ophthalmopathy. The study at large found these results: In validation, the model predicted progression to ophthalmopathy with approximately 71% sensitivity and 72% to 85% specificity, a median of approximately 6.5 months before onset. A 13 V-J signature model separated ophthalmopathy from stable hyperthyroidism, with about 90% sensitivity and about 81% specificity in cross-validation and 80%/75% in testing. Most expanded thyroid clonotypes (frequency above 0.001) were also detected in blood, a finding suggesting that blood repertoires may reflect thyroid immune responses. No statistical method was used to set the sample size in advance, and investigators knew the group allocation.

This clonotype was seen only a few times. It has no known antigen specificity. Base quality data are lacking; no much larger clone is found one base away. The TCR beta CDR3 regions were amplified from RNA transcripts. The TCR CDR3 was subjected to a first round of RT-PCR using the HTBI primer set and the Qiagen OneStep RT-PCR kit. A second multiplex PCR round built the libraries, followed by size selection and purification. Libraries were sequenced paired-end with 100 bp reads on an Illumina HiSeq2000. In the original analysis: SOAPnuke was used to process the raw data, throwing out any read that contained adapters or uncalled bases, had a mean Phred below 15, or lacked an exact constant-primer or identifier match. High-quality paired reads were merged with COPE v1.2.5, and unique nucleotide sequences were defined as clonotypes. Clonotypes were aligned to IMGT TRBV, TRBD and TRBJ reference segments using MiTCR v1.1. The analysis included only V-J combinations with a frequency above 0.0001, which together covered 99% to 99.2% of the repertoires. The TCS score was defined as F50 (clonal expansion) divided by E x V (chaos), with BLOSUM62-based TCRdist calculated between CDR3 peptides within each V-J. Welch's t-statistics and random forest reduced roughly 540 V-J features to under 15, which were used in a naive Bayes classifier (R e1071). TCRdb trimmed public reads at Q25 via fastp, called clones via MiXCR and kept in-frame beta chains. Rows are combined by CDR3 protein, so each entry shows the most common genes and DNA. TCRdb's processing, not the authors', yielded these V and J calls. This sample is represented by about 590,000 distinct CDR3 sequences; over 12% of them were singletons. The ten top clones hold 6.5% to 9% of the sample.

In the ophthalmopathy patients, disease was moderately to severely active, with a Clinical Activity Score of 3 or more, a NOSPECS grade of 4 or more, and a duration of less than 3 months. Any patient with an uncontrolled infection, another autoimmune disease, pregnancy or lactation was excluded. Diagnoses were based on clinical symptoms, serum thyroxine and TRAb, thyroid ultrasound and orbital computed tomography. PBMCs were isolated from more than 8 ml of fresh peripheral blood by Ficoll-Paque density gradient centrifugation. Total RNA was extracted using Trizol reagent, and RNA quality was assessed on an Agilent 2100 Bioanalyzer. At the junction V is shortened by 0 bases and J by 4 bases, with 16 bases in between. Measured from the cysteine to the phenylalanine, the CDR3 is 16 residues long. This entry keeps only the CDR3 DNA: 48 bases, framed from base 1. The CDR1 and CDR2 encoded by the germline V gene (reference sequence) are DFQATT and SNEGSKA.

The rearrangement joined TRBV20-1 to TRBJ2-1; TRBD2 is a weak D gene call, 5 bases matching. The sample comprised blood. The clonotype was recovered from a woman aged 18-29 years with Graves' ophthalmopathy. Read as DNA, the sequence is TGCAGTGCTAGAGATCGGGGAACAAGCTTTTACAATGAGCAGTTCTTC. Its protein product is CSARDRGTSFYNEQFF.